Listed below are T cell receptor beta chains from one sample, sequenced in a study of cytomegalovirus exposure and HLA in healthy donors. Produced via immunoSEQ multiplex PCR; TCRdb's table is partial and in-frame only. This sample has about 100,000 clones, with 60% to 80% found just once. The source material was PBMCs. Receptors were obtained from a man aged 55 to 70 in good health and CMV-seropositive. The CDR3 runs from the conserved cysteine through the conserved F or W. D genes are given only for firm matches. Clone size, where shown, is once, few, many, or a class for clones that have expanded.

.,TRBV7-9,TRBJ1-1,.,CASSLVGGLTEAFF,TGTGCCAGCAGCTTGGTGGGGGGGCTCACTGAAGCTTTCTTT
TRBD2,TRBV10-2,TRBJ2-7,.,CASSEGLAGPYEQYF,TGCGCCAGCAGTGAGGGGCTAGCGGGGCCCTACGAGCAGTACTTC
.,TRBV7-2,TRBJ1-3,.,CASSLSTAAGNTIYF,TGTGCCAGCAGCTTATCGACAGCTGCCGGAAACACCATATATTTT
.,TRBV11-2,TRBJ1-3,.,CASSFYGAGNTIYF,TGTGCCAGCAGCTTCTACGGGGCTGGAAACACCATATATTTT
TRBD2,TRBV9,TRBJ2-1,.,CASSLGGAWGNEQFF,TGTGCCAGCAGCCTCGGGGGGGCCTGGGGCAATGAGCAGTTCTTC
TRBD2,TRBV19,TRBJ2-1,once,CASSPGAGEYNEQFF,TGTGCCAGTAGTCCCGGGGCGGGGGAGTACAATGAGCAGTTCTTC
TRBD1,TRBV4-1,TRBJ1-2,.,CASSQEQGADYGYTF,TGCGCCAGCAGCCAAGAGCAGGGGGCGGACTATGGCTACACCTTC
.,TRBV5-1,TRBJ2-2,.,CASRLDGGGELFF,TGCGCCAGCAGATTGGACGGGGGCGGGGAGCTGTTTTTT
.,TRBV6-5,TRBJ1-1,.,CASSERPFSGAFF,TGTGCCAGCAGTGAGCGGCCATTCAGTGGAGCTTTCTTT
TRBD2,TRBV6-1,TRBJ2-7,few,CASSEGAGGSSYEQYF,TGTGCCAGCAGTGAAGGAGCGGGGGGTAGCTCCTACGAGCAGTACTTC
TRBD1,TRBV6-1,TRBJ2-5,.,CASSEQGQGAAGLERTQYF,TGTGCCAGCAGTGAACAGGGACAGGGTGCAGCGGGCCTAGAGAGGACCCAGTACTTC
.,TRBV6-1,TRBJ1-1,.,CASSVGQNTEAFF,TGTGCCAGCAGCGTCGGACAGAACACTGAAGCTTTCTTT
.,TRBV7-2,TRBJ2-7,once,CASSLIRDYEQYF,TGTGCCAGCAGCTTAATACGCGACTACGAGCAGTACTTC
.,TRBV21-1,TRBJ1-5,.,CASPGGTGKSGNQPQHF,TGTGCCAGCCCCGGGGGGACAGGGAAGTCGGGCAATCAGCCCCAGCATTTT
TRBD1,TRBV11-2,TRBJ1-6,.,CASSAGTGGNSPLHF,TGTGCCAGCAGCGCGGGGACAGGTGGTAATTCACCCCTCCACTTT
.,TRBV10-3,TRBJ2-3,.,CAVNDPGPRGTDTQYF,TGTGCCGTCAATGACCCGGGACCGCGGGGTACAGATACGCAGTATTTT
.,TRBV10-2,TRBJ2-7,.,CASNPPFQTSLRHEQYF,TGCGCCAGCAATCCCCCGTTCCAGACATCCCTACGGCACGAGCAGTACTTC
TRBD1,TRBV2,TRBJ1-6,.,CASSTRDRGDSPLHF,TGTGCCAGCAGTACACGGGACAGGGGCGATTCACCCCTCCACTTT
.,TRBV19,TRBJ2-7,.,CASSIVRGDYEQYF,TGTGCCAGTAGTATTGTCAGGGGCGACTACGAGCAGTACTTC
TRBD2,TRBV29-1,TRBJ2-7,.,CSVGRASVLYEQYF,TGCAGCGTGGGGAGGGCGTCGGTCCTCTACGAGCAGTACTTC